This T cell receptor beta chain came from a study of T cells after posttransplantation cyclophosphamide. Study-level points and caveats: Skin or GI-infiltrating T cells shared few TRB sequences with blood. After PTCy, TRB diversity resembled that of CNI/methotrexate controls. Later post-transplant blood repertoires were often dominated by donor CD8+ memory clones.

Germline V gives CDR1 SGHDN, CDR2 FVKESK. The CDR3 is made up of 13 amino acids. Trimming stripped 4 bases from V and 3 bases from J, with 9 bases between. This table comes from immunoSEQ multiplex PCR, and its TCRdb copy is limited to in-frame clones, with some not included. The data hold about 15,000 clones, with under 85% observed a single time. For this clone: Its antigen remains unidentified.

On the day of bone marrow donation, the related graft donor provided peripheral blood. The source material was memory CD4+ T cells sorted from PBMCs. This clonotype originated in a man aged 45 to 65. The rearrangement uses TRBV14 and TRBJ1-1, with no clear D. Here the CDR3 reads CASSPDLYTEAFF. CDR3 sequence (DNA): TGTGCCAGCAGCCCAGACTTATACACTGAAGCTTTCTTT.